This T cell receptor beta chain was recorded in a study of T cell responses to AZD1222 COVID-19 vaccine. Study-wide points: Without day 14 samples, only post-peak T cell repertoires were studied.

The ends were cut back, 5 bases at V and 5 bases at J, with 15 bases in the middle. Germline V gene lookup returns CDR1 MNHEY and CDR2 SVGEGT. This CDR3 is built from 14 residues. This clone occurred a few times. The antigen is not known. Assay used: immunoSEQ multiplex PCR; TCRdb lists only in-frame clones, some missing. The sample includes approximately 150,000 clones, approximately 90% of them seen just once. Sequencing used peripheral blood, obtained 28 days after the second AZD1222 dose. This chain links TRBV6-2 or TRBV6-3 with TRBJ2-5; D might be TRBD2 (5 bases). This sequence was found in an adult who received the AZD1222 COVID-19 vaccine. The CDR3, as DNA: TGTGCCAGCAGTCGCCTAATCAGAGGGGAGACCCAGTACTTC. Amino acid sequence: CASSRLIRGETQYF.